This TCR beta chain was sequenced in a study of human T cells and chemical hapten exposure. Time point reported: patch test 2, 6 weeks after DPC sensitization. Regarding treatment: therapeutic diphenylcyclopropenone sensitization with weekly scalp DPC. Unfractionated whole blood served as the source for total RNA extraction. Each CDR3 protein is one row after TCRdb ran MiXCR on the RACE reads. Of about 380,000 distinct CDR3 sequences in the sample, roughly 6% were seen once. This CDR3 spans 15 amino acids. This receptor was identified in a young woman with alopecia areata. Some clones in this sample may be carry-over from other donors' samples. The sample was whole blood, taken in connection with sensitization to the hapten diphenylcyclopropenone (DPC). The chain couples TRBV21-1 to TRBJ2-7; TRBD1 is the table's D call and was not checked against the DNA. TRBV21-1 corresponds to a pseudogene. The CDR3 DNA follows: TGTGCCAGCAGCAAGAGCCGGGACAGGGGATGCGAGCAGTACTTC. Translation: CASSKSRDRGCEQYF.